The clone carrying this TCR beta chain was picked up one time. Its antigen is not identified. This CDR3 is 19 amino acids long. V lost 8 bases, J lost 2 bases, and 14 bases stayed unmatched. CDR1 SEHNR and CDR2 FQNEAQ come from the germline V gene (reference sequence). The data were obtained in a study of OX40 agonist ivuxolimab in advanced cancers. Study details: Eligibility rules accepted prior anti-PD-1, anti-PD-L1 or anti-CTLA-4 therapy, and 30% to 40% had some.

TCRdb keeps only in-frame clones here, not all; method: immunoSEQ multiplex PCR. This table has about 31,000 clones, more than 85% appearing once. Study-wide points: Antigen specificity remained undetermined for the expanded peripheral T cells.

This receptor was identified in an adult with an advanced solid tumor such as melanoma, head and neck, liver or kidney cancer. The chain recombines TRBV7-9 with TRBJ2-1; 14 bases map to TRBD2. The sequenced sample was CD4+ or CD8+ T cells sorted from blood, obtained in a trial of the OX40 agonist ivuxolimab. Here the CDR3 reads CASGGSGTSGSFTYNEQFF. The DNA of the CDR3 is TGTGCCAGCGGAGGGTCCGGGACTAGCGGGAGTTTCACCTACAATGAGCAGTTCTTC.